Listed below are T cell receptor beta chains from one sample, sequenced in a study of cytomegalovirus exposure and HLA in healthy donors. Some clones are missing from TCRdb's copy, which holds only in-frame ones; the method was immunoSEQ multiplex PCR. There are some 130,000 clones in the sample; around 74% occur only once, and 7.3% lies in the top ten. The specimen sequenced was PBMCs. Every receptor here comes from a male donor in good health and CMV-seronegative. Both conserved end residues are part of each CDR3. The D gene is left open where the match is weak. Clone size, where shown, is once, few, many, or a class for clones that have expanded.

J: TRBJ2-1; size: NA; D: TRBD2; V: TRBV6-4; DNA: TGTGCCAGCAGTGTTAGCGGGGAAGCCTACAATGAGCAGTTCTTC; CDR3: CASSVSGEAYNEQFF
J: TRBJ1-2; size: few; D: TRBD1; V: TRBV7-9; DNA: TGTTCCAGCAGCCCTATACCCCCGGGACAGGCGAACTATGGCTACACCTTC; CDR3: CSSSPIPPGQANYGYTF
J: TRBJ2-2; size: NA; D: NA; V: TRBV29-1; DNA: TGCAGCGCCTACACCGGGGAGCTGTTTTTT; CDR3: CSAYTGELFF
J: TRBJ2-7; size: few; D: TRBD1; V: TRBV28; DNA: TGTGCCAGTATTAACGCGGGACAGGGCTACGAGCAGTACTTC; CDR3: CASINAGQGYEQYF
J: TRBJ1-6; size: once; D: NA; V: TRBV30; DNA: TGTGCCTGGAGCTTAACAGGGAAACGTTCACCCCTCCACTTT; CDR3: CAWSLTGKRSPLHF
J: TRBJ1-1; size: NA; D: NA; V: TRBV4-3; DNA: TGCGCCAGCAGCCAAGATCCGATTCAGCAGGGGAACACTGAAGCTTTCTTT; CDR3: CASSQDPIQQGNTEAFF
J: TRBJ1-2; size: NA; D: TRBD1; V: TRBV7-9; DNA: TGTGCCAGCAGTTCATCCGAGACAGGGGGCTTCCATGGCTACACCTTC; CDR3: CASSSSETGGFHGYTF
J: TRBJ2-1; size: few; D: TRBD1; V: TRBV7-2; DNA: TGTGCCAGCAGCTTAGAAGTGACAGGGGTTAGGGATGAGCAGTTCTTC; CDR3: CASSLEVTGVRDEQFF
J: TRBJ2-7; size: NA; D: NA; V: TRBV30; DNA: TGTGCCTGCCCTTACGAGCAGTACTTC; CDR3: CACPYEQYF
J: TRBJ1-5; size: NA; D: TRBD1; V: TRBV28; DNA: TGTGCCAGTCTACGACAGGGAGATCAGCCCCAGCATTTT; CDR3: CASLRQGDQPQHF
J: TRBJ2-7; size: NA; D: TRBD1; V: TRBV11-2; DNA: TGTGCCAGCAGTGACCCGGGACAGGTTCGAGGGCAGCAGTACTTC; CDR3: CASSDPGQVRGQQYF
J: TRBJ2-1; size: once; D: TRBD2; V: TRBV27; DNA: TGTGCCAGCAGCCCGGGACTACACTACAATGAGCAGTTCTTC; CDR3: CASSPGLHYNEQFF
J: TRBJ2-1; size: NA; D: TRBD2; V: TRBV7-2; DNA: TGTGCCAGCAGCTTAGCGCTAGCGGGAGGGCGCAATGAGCAGTTCTTC; CDR3: CASSLALAGGRNEQFF
J: TRBJ2-1; size: few; D: NA; V: TRBV5-6; DNA: TGTGCCAGCCAGCTCACACGGGGCTACAATGAGCAGTTCTTC; CDR3: CASQLTRGYNEQFF
J: TRBJ1-2; size: NA; D: NA; V: TRBV14; DNA: TGTGCCAGCAGCCAGGCCGGACTTGGCTATGGCTACACCTTC; CDR3: CASSQAGLGYGYTF
J: TRBJ1-5; size: few; D: NA; V: TRBV18; DNA: TGTGCCAGCTCATCGGACAGTTATAGCAATCAGCCCCAGCATTTT; CDR3: CASSSDSYSNQPQHF
J: TRBJ1-2; size: few; D: TRBD1; V: TRBV4-2; DNA: TGTGCCAGCAGCCCGGAGACAGGGTCTCTCTACGGCTACACCTTC; CDR3: CASSPETGSLYGYTF
J: TRBJ2-1; size: NA; D: TRBD2; V: TRBV4-1; DNA: TGCGCCAGTAGCCAAGATTGGGTTAGCGGGGTTCCTAATAATGAGCAGTTCTTC; CDR3: CASSQDWVSGVPNNEQFF
J: TRBJ2-7; size: NA; D: NA; V: TRBV7-2; DNA: TGTGCCAGCAGCTTAGTTGGGGGGAGCTCCTACGAGCAGTACTTC; CDR3: CASSLVGGSSYEQYF
J: TRBJ2-7; size: NA; D: TRBD1; V: TRBV6-6; DNA: TGTGTCAGCAGGTTTCCGGGACAGGGAGGTTACGAGCAGTACTTC; CDR3: CVSRFPGQGGYEQYF
J: TRBJ2-3; size: NA; D: NA; V: TRBV5-1; DNA: TGCGCCAGCAGCTTCGCCCCTGAGGCGGGTAGCACAGATACGCAGTATTTT; CDR3: CASSFAPEAGSTDTQYF
J: TRBJ2-7; size: NA; D: NA; V: TRBV28; DNA: TGTGCCAGCAGTTCCTCGGACAGTCAGAGCAAGTACTTC; CDR3: CASSSSDSQSKYF